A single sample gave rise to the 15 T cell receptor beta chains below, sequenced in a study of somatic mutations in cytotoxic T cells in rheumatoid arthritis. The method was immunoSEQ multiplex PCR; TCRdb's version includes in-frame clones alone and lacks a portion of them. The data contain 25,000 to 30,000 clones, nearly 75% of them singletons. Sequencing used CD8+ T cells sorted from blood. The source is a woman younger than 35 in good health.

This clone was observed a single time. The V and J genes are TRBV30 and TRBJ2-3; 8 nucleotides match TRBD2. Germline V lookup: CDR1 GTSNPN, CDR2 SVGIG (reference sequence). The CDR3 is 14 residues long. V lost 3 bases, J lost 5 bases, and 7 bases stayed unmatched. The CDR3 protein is CAWRGHRGGDTQYF. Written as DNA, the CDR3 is TGTGCCTGGAGAGGTCATCGGGGGGGAGATACGCAGTATTTT.

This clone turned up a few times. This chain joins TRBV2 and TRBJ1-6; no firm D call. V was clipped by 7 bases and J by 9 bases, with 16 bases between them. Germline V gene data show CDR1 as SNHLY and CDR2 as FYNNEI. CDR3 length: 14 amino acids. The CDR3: CASKRTGVVSPLHF. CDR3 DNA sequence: TGTGCCAGCAAGAGGACCGGGGTTGTTTCACCCCTCCACTTT.

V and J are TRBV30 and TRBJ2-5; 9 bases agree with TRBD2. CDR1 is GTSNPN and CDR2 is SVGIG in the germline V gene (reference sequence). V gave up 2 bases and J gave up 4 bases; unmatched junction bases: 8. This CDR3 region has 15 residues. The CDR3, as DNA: TGTGCCTGGAGTCACGCCGGGACTAGCTCAGAGACCCAGTACTTC. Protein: CAWSHAGTSSETQYF.

The CDR3 sequence is CASSRTPGDANTGELFF. The CDR3 nucleotides are TGTGCCAGCAGCCGGACTCCTGGGGACGCGAACACCGGGGAGCTGTTTTTT. The gene calls are TRBV7-9 and TRBJ2-2; the D call may be TRBD1 or TRBD2 (5 bases each). Trimming removed 5 bases from V and 0 bases from J, with 16 bases in between. This CDR3 has 17 residues. The germline V gene encodes CDR1 SEHNR and CDR2 FQNEAQ (reference sequence).

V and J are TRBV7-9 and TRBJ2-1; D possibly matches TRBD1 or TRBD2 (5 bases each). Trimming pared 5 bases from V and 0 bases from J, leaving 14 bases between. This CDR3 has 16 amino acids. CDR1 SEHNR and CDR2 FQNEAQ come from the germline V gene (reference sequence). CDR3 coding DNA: TGTGCCAGCAGCCCCCGGGGCGGCTCCTCCTACAATGAGCAGTTCTTC. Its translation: CASSPRGGSSYNEQFF.

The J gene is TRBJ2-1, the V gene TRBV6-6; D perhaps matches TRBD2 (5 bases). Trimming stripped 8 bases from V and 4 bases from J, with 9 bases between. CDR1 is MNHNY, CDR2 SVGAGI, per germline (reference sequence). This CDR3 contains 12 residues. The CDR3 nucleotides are TGTGCCAGCGGGAGTCGGTACAATGAGCAGTTCTTC. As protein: CASGSRYNEQFF.

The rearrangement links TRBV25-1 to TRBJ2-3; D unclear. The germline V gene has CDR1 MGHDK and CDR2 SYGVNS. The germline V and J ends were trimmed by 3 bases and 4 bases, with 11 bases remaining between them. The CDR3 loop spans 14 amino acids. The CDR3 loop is CASSDEPGADTQYF. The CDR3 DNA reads TGTGCCAGCAGTGATGAGCCGGGCGCAGATACGCAGTATTTT. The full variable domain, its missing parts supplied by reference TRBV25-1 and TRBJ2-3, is EADIYQTPRYLVIGTGKKITLECSQTMGHDKMYWYQQDPGMELHLIHYSYGVNSTEKGDLSSESTVSRIRTEHFPLTLESARPSHTSQYLCASSDEPGADTQYFGPGTRLTVL.

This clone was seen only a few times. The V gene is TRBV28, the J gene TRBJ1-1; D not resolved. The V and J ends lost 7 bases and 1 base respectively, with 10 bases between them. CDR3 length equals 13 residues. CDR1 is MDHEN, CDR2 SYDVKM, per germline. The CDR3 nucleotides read TGTGCCAGCATCGGGGTAAGGAACACTGAAGCTTTCTTT. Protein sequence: CASIGVRNTEAFF.

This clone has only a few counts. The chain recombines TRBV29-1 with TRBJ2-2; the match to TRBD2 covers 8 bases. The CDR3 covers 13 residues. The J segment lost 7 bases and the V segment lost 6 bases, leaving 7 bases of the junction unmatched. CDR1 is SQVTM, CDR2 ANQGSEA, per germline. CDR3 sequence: CSVPGLDVGELFF. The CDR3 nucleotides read TGCAGCGTCCCGGGACTAGATGTCGGGGAGCTGTTTTTT.

The chain's CDR3 is CASSERRGEAFF. The CDR3 nucleotides are TGTGCCAGCAGTGAAAGGAGAGGCGAAGCTTTCTTT. The J gene is TRBJ1-1, the V gene TRBV6-1, with D uncertain. The CDR3 runs 12 residues. The germline V and J ends were trimmed by 2 bases and 8 bases, with 9 bases remaining between them. CDR1 and CDR2 from the germline V gene are MNHNS and SASEGT.

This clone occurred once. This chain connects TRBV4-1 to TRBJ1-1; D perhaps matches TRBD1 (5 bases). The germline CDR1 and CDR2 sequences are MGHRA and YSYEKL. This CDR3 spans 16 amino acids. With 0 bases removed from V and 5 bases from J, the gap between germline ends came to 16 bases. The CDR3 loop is CASSQDEDWDVTEAFF. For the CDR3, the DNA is TGCGCCAGCAGCCAAGATGAGGACTGGGACGTTACTGAAGCTTTCTTT.

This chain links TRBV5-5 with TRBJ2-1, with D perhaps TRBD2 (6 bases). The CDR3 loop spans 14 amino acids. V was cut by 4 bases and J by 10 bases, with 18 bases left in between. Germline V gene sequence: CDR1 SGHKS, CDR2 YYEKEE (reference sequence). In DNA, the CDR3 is TGTGCCAGCAGCCCCGGACTATTCTCGTACGAGCAGTTCTTC. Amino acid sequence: CASSPGLFSYEQFF.

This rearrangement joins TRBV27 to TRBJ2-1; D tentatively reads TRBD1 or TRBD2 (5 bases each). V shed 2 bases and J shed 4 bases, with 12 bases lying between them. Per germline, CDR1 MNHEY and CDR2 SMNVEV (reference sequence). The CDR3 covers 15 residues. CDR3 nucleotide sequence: TGTGCCAGCAGTTTAGGTGGGGGTGCGTACAATGAGCAGTTCTTC. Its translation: CASSLGGGAYNEQFF.

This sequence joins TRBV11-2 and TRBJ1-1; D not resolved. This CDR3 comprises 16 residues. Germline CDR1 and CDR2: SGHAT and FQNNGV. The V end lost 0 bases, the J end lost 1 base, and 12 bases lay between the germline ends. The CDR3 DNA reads TGTGCCAGCAGCTTAGATCTCCTACAGTCGAACACTGAAGCTTTCTTT. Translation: CASSLDLLQSNTEAFF.

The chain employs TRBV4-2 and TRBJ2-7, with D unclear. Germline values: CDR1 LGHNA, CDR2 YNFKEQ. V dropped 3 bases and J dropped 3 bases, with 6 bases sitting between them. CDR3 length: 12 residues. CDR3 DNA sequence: TGTGCCAGCAGCCACGGCAACTACGAGCAGTACTTC. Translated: CASSHGNYEQYF.